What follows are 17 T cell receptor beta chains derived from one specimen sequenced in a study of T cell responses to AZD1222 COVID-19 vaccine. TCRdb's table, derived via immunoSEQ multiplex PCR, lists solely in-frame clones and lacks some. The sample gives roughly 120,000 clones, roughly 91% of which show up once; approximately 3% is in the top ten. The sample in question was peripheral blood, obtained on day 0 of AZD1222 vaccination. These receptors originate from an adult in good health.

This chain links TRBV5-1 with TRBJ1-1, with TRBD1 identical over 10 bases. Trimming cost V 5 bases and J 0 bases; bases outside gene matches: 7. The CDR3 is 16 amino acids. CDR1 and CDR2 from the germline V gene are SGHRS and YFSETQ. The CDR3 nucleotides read TGCGCCAGCAGACTGGGACAGGGGAGGTTGAACACTGAAGCTTTCTTT. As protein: CASRLGQGRLNTEAFF.

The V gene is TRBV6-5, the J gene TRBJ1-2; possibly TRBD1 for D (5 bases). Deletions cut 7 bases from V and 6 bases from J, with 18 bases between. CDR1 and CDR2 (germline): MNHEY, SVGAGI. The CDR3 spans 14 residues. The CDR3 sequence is CASIPRVGADGYTF. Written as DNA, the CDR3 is TGTGCCAGCATACCCAGGGTCGGTGCCGATGGCTACACCTTC.

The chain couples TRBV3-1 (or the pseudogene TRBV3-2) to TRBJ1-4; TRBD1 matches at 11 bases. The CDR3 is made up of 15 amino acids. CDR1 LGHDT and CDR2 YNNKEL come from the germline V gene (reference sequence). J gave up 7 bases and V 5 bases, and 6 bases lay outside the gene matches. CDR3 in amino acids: CASSLDRGLAEKLFF. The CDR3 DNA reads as TGTGCCAGCAGCTTGGACAGGGGGCTGGCTGAAAAACTGTTTTTT.

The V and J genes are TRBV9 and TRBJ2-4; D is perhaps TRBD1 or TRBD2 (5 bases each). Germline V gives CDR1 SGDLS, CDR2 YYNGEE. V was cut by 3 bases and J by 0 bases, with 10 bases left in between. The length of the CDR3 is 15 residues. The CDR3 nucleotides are TGTGCCAGCAGCGCAGACGGGACAGCCAAAAACATTCAGTACTTC. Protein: CASSADGTAKNIQYF.

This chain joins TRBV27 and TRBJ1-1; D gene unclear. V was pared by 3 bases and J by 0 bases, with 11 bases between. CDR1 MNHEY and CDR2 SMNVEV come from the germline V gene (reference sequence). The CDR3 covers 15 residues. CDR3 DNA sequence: TGTGCCAGCAGTTTTGGTCTCGGAATGAACACTGAAGCTTTCTTT. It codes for CASSFGLGMNTEAFF.

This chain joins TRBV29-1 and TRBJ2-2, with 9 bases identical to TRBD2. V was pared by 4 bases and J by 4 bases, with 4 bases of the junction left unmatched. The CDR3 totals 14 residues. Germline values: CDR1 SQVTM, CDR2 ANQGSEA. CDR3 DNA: TGCAGCGTTGGGGCGGGAGGGCGCACCGGGGAGCTGTTTTTT. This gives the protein CSVGAGGRTGELFF.

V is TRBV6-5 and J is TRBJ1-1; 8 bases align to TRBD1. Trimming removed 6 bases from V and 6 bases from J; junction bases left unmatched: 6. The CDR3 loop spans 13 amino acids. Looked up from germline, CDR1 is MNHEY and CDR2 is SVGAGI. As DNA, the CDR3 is TGTGCCAGCAGCAGGGGGCATGAGTCTGAAGCTTTCTTT. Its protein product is CASSRGHESEAFF.

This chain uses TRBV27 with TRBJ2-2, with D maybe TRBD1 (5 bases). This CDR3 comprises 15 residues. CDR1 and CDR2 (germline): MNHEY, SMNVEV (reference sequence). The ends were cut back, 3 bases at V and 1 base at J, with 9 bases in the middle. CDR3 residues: CASSFRVRNTGELFF. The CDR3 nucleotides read TGTGCCAGCAGTTTCAGGGTTAGGAACACCGGGGAGCTGTTTTTT.

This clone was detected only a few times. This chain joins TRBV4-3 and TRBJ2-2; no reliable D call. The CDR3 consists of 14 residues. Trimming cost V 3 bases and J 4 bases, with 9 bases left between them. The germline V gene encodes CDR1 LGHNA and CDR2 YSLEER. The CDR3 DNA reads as TGCGCCAGCAGCCATCGTCTCGGCACCGGGGAGCTGTTTTTT. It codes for CASSHRLGTGELFF.

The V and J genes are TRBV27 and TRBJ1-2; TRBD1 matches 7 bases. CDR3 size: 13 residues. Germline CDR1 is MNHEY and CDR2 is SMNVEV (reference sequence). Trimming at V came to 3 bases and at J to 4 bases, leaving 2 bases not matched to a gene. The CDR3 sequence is CASSLAGGYGYTF. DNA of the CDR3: TGTGCCAGCAGTTTGGCAGGGGGCTATGGCTACACCTTC.

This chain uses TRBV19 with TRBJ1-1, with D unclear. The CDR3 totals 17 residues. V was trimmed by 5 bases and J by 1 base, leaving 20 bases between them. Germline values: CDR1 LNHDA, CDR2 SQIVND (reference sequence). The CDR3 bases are TGTGCCAGTAGTTATTCAGCATTCTTCGATACGAACACTGAAGCTTTCTTT. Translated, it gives CASSYSAFFDTNTEAFF.

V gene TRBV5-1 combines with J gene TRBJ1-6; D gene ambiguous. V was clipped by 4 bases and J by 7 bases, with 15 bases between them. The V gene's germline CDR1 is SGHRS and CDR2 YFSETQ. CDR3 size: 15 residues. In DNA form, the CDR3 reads TGCGCCAGCAGCGCAAAGTTCTTCGAAAATTCACCCCTCCACTTT. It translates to CASSAKFFENSPLHF.

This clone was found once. CDR3 sequence (DNA): TGTGCCAGTAGTATTAGGCCCGGATACGAGCAGTACTTC. Residues: CASSIRPGYEQYF. This rearrangement joins TRBV19 to TRBJ2-7; no definite D call. CDR1 LNHDA and CDR2 SQIVND come from the germline V gene (reference sequence). The germline V and J ends were trimmed by 3 bases and 4 bases, with 10 bases remaining between them. CDR3 length: 13 residues.

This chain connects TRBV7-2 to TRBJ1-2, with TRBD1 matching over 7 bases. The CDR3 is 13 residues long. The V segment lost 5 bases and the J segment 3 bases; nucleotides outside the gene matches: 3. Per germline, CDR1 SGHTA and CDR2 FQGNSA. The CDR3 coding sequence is TGTGCCAGCAGCATGGGACAGTACTATGGCTACACCTTC. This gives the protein CASSMGQYYGYTF.

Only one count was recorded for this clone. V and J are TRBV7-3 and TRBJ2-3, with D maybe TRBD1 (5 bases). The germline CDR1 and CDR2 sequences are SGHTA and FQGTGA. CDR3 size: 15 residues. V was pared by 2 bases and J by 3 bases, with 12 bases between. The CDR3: CASSLGARGTDTQYF. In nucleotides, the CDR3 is TGTGCCAGCAGCTTAGGGGCCCGAGGAACAGATACGCAGTATTTT.

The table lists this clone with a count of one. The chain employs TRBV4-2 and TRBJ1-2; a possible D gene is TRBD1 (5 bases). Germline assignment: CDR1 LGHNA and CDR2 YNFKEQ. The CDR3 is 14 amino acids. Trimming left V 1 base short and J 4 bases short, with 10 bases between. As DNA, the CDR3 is TGTGCCAGCAGCCAAGGTTGGGACCTCTATGGCTACACCTTC. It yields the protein CASSQGWDLYGYTF.

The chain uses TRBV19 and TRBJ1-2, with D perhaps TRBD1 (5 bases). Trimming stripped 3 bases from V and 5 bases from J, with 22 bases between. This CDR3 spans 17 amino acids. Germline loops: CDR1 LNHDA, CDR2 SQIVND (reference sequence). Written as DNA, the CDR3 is TGTGCCAGTAGTATGGGAGCTGACAGCGCAAGACGATATGGCTACACCTTC. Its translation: CASSMGADSARRYGYTF.